One sample yielded the 18 T cell receptor beta chains listed below, sequenced in a study of blood T cell repertoires in COVID-19. Measured with immunoSEQ multiplex PCR; TCRdb has only the in-frame clones, and not every one. The sample contains about 160,000 clones, 65% to 85% of which appear only once. Source material: PBMCs or T cells enriched from blood (not recorded which). These receptors all come from a woman aged 40 to 55 with acute COVID-19.

This chain joins TRBV4-2 and TRBJ1-6; D is unresolved. The germline CDR1 and CDR2 sequences are LGHNA and YNFKEQ. V shed 4 bases and J shed 0 bases, with 16 bases lying between them. The CDR3 length is 18 residues. This CDR3 reads CASSLNQAASSYNSPLHF. The CDR3, as DNA: TGTGCCAGCAGCCTTAATCAAGCGGCGAGCTCCTATAATTCACCCCTCCACTTT.

This sequence joins TRBV12-3 or TRBV12-4 and TRBJ2-1; D not certain. This CDR3 has 12 residues. Trimming removed 4 bases at V and 7 bases at J, with 8 bases between. In DNA, the CDR3 is TGTGCCAGCAGTTCGGTTTTGAATGAGCAGTTCTTC. This sequence encodes CASSSVLNEQFF.

This rearrangement joins TRBV14 to TRBJ1-4; D unclear. V shed 4 bases and J shed 6 bases, with 12 bases lying between them. The CDR3 is made up of 14 amino acids. Germline assignment: CDR1 SGHDN and CDR2 FVKESK. The CDR3 loop reads CASSPGLSDEKLFF. DNA of the CDR3: TGTGCCAGCAGCCCCGGTCTTAGCGATGAAAAACTGTTTTTT.

The J gene is TRBJ2-3, the V gene TRBV2; TRBD2 matches 8 bases. The CDR3 is made up of 15 amino acids. Trimming took 5 bases from V and 4 from J; bases not matched to a gene: 8. From germline, CDR1 is SNHLY and CDR2 FYNNEI. The CDR3 region is CASSPGTRVADTQYF. The CDR3 nucleotides read TGTGCCAGCAGTCCCGGGACTAGAGTGGCAGATACGCAGTATTTT.

This clone occurred once. The chain couples TRBV11-1 to TRBJ2-1; 10 bases are a match to TRBD2. With V trimmed by 1 base and J by 7 bases, 7 bases remained unmatched. The length of the CDR3 is 16 residues. Germline V lookup: CDR1 SGHAT, CDR2 FQDESV (reference sequence). CDR3 coding DNA: TGTGCCAGCAGCTTAGGGGCTAGCGGGAGTTGGAATGAGCAGTTCTTC. Translated, it gives CASSLGASGSWNEQFF.

The chain links TRBV7-9 to TRBJ2-5; TRBD1 agrees at 11 bases. Looked up from germline, CDR1 is SEHNR and CDR2 is FQNEAQ (reference sequence). This CDR3 has 14 residues. V shed 1 base, J shed 7 bases, and the junction held 2 bases outside the gene matches. The CDR3 loop is CASSLGTGGMTQYF. In DNA, the CDR3 is TGTGCCAGCAGCTTAGGGACAGGGGGCATGACCCAGTACTTC.

The chain joins TRBV7-8 to TRBJ1-6; D gene ambiguous. V lost 0 bases and J 8 bases, leaving 8 bases between the germline ends. This CDR3 is 14 amino acids long. The V gene's germline CDR1 is SGHVS and CDR2 FQNEAQ. The CDR3 DNA reads TGTGCCAGCAGCTTAGCGCAGGTCCATTCACCCCTCCACTTT. This translates into CASSLAQVHSPLHF. The whole variable domain, remainder taken from reference TRBV7-8 and TRBJ1-6, is GAGVSQSPRYKVAKRGQDVALRCDPISGHVSLFWYQQALGQGPEFLTYFQNEAQLDKSGLPSDRFFAERPEGSVSTLKIQRTQQEDSAVYLCASSLAQVHSPLHFGNGTRLTVT.

The rearrangement joins TRBV3-1 (or the pseudogene TRBV3-2) to TRBJ2-7, with TRBD2 matching over 13 bases. Unmatched junction bases numbered 3, after V lost 4 bases and J lost 0 bases. Germline V CDR1 and CDR2: LGHDT, YNNKEL (reference sequence). The CDR3 covers 16 residues. The CDR3 nucleotides are TGTGCCAGCAGCCTTACTAGCGGGGGGGACTCCTACGAGCAGTACTTC. Translated, it gives CASSLTSGGDSYEQYF.

The chain is built from TRBV11-2 and TRBJ2-5; no firm D call. The CDR3 loop spans 12 amino acids. The ends were cut back, 7 bases at V and 2 bases at J, with 8 bases in the middle. The V gene's germline CDR1 is SGHAT and CDR2 FQNNGV. CDR3 DNA sequence: TGTGCCAGCAAACAGAGACAAGAGACCCAGTACTTC. Protein product: CASKQRQETQYF.

The chain employs TRBV27 and TRBJ2-3; TRBD1 might be the D (5 bases). CDR1 MNHEY and CDR2 SMNVEV come from the germline V gene (reference sequence). This CDR3 has 11 residues. Trimming stripped 2 bases from V and 8 bases from J, with 5 bases between. For the CDR3, the DNA is TGTGCCAGCAGTTTAAGGGGTACGCAGTATTTT. This sequence encodes CASSLRGTQYF.

The chain links TRBV28 to TRBJ1-2; D is unresolved. V was cut by 2 bases and J by 8 bases, with 12 bases left in between. Germline assignment: CDR1 MDHEN and CDR2 SYDVKM. CDR3 size: 13 residues. CDR3 region: CASSLLAVQGYTF. The CDR3 DNA reads TGTGCCAGCAGTTTACTAGCAGTTCAGGGCTACACCTTC.

The rearrangement links TRBV6-5 to TRBJ2-7, with 8 bases aligning to TRBD2. V shed 6 bases and J 2 bases; nucleotides not matched to a gene: 9. The CDR3 spans 15 residues. Germline CDR1 is MNHEY and CDR2 is SVGAGI. The chain's CDR3 is CASSPTSGRPYEQYF. In nucleotides, the CDR3 is TGTGCCAGCAGCCCCACTAGCGGAAGACCCTACGAGCAGTACTTC.

This sequence joins TRBV4-1 and TRBJ1-2; maybe TRBD1 (6 bases). Germline values: CDR1 MGHRA, CDR2 YSYEKL. The germline V and J ends were trimmed by 4 bases and 6 bases, with 15 bases remaining between them. The CDR3 runs to 14 residues. CDR3 bases: TGCGCCAGCAGCCTGAGTAGCAGGGACAATGGCTACACCTTC. It encodes CASSLSSRDNGYTF.

The gene calls are TRBV5-1 and TRBJ1-2; 7 nucleotides align to TRBD1. Germline CDR1 SGHRS, CDR2 YFSETQ. CDR3 size: 14 residues. The junction had 2 bases not matched to a gene; V was cut back by 1 base and J by 2 bases. CDR3 in amino acids: CASSLSGQNYGYTF. The CDR3 DNA follows: TGCGCCAGCAGCTTGTCGGGACAGAACTATGGCTACACCTTC.

The chain carries TRBV5-4 and TRBJ1-3, with no clear D. V was cut by 1 base and J by 4 bases, with 6 bases left in between. This CDR3 spans 13 amino acids. Looked up from germline, CDR1 is SGHNT and CDR2 is YYREEE (reference sequence). The CDR3 loop reads CASSLLAGNTIYF. The CDR3 nucleotides read TGTGCCAGCAGCTTGTTAGCCGGAAACACCATATATTTT.

Here the CDR3 DNA reads TGCGCCAGCAGCTTGGGGACTAGCGGGGGCTACACAGATACGCAGTATTTT. Protein sequence: CASSLGTSGGYTDTQYF. V and J are TRBV5-1 and TRBJ2-3; TRBD2 aligns across 13 bases. In germline, CDR1 is SGHRS, CDR2 YFSETQ. V was pared by 0 bases and J by 2 bases, with 3 bases of the junction left unmatched. The CDR3 consists of 17 residues.

The chain recombines TRBV7-6 with TRBJ2-7; weak D call: TRBD1 (5 bases). Germline loops: CDR1 SGHVS, CDR2 FNYEAQ. The CDR3 contains 13 residues. Trimming stripped 5 bases from V and 3 bases from J, with 11 bases between. CDR3 residues: CASSADTSYEQYF. The DNA for the CDR3 is TGTGCCAGCAGCGCGGACACCAGCTACGAGCAGTACTTC.

The chain uses TRBV7-2 and TRBJ1-1, with 11 bases aligning to TRBD1. This CDR3 comprises 15 residues. The J segment lost 4 bases and the V segment lost 3 bases, leaving 4 bases of the junction unmatched. Germline lookup yields CDR1 SGHTA and CDR2 FQGNSA. In DNA form, the CDR3 reads TGTGCCAGCAGCTTTTACGGGACAGGGGGCACTGAAGCTTTCTTT. Translated: CASSFYGTGGTEAFF.